Presented here are 19 T cell receptor beta chains from one specimen sequenced in a study of beta chain features in type 1 diabetes. No antigens are known for them. Expressed TCRB transcripts were sequenced after all isolated RNA was converted to cDNA. The data were produced by immunoSEQ multiplex PCR, yet TCRdb's version contains in-frame clones alone and is incomplete. The data hold 600,000 or so clones, with around an eighth observed a single time. Broader study findings: TCRB CDR3 length was moderately but significantly reduced in all four CD4+ subsets of Type 1 diabetes patients.

The sequenced sample was naive CD4+ T cells from blood. These receptors all come from a young man with type 1 diabetes.

This rearrangement joins TRBV6-5 to TRBJ1-5, with D unresolved. Looked up from germline, CDR1 is MNHEY and CDR2 is SVGAGI. The CDR3 consists of 15 residues. The V gene lost 5 bases and the J gene lost 0 bases, with 11 bases spanning the gap. The CDR3 reads CASSRLSDSNQPQHF. CDR3 bases: TGTGCCAGCAGTAGACTCAGTGATAGCAATCAGCCCCAGCATTTT.

This clone was seen only a few times. The J gene is TRBJ1-2, the V gene TRBV14, with 9 nucleotides matching TRBD1. There are 16 residues in the CDR3. After removal of 4 bases from V and 4 bases from J, the junction contained 10 bases not matched to a gene. Germline V CDR1 and CDR2: SGHDN, FVKESK. The CDR3: CASSPSRDRVTYGYTF. The CDR3 nucleotides are TGTGCCAGCAGCCCTAGCCGGGACAGGGTGACCTATGGCTACACCTTC. Full variable domain (missing parts from reference TRBV14 and TRBJ1-2): EAGVTQFPSHSVIEKGQTVTLRCDPISGHDNLYWYRRVMGKEIKFLLHFVKESKQDESGMPNNRFLAERTGGTYSTLKVQPAELEDSGVYFCASSPSRDRVTYGYTFGSGTRLTVV.

This clone was seen only a few times. The chain uses TRBV25-1 and TRBJ2-3, with D tentatively TRBD2 (6 bases). Trimming took off 4 bases at V and 6 bases at J, with 20 bases between the two ends. CDR1 is MGHDK and CDR2 is SYGVNS in the germline V gene. This CDR3 is built from 16 residues. The CDR3 DNA reads TGTGCCAGCAGTGGGAGGGACCGCCGGATGCACGATACGCAGTATTTT. It specifies CASSGRDRRMHDTQYF.

This clone was counted only a few times. The chain employs TRBV5-1 and TRBJ2-6; D gene ambiguous. Trimming shortened V by 7 bases and J by 1 base, and 9 bases separated the two germline ends. The CDR3 is 14 residues long. The germline V gene encodes CDR1 SGHRS and CDR2 YFSETQ. This CDR3 reads CASAPESGANVLTF. The CDR3, as DNA: TGCGCCAGCGCTCCAGAGTCTGGGGCCAACGTCCTGACTTTC.

This clone was seen only a few times. V and J are TRBV7-2 and TRBJ1-5; D remains unclear. With 3 bases removed from V and 2 bases from J, the gap between germline ends came to 11 bases. Looked up from germline, CDR1 is SGHTA and CDR2 is FQGNSA. CDR3 length: 15 residues. CDR3 sequence: CASSFTSWGNQPQHF. CDR3 nucleotides: TGTGCCAGCAGCTTCACGAGTTGGGGCAATCAGCCCCAGCATTTT.

The CDR3, as DNA: TGCGCCAGCTCCGACGGAGCGAGCTCCTACAATGAGCAGTTCTTC. It is translated as CASSDGASSYNEQFF. The V and J genes are TRBV5-1 and TRBJ2-1; D is ambiguous. Germline CDR1 SGHRS, CDR2 YFSETQ. The CDR3 is 15 amino acids. Between the trimmed V and J ends, which lost 7 bases and 0 bases, there was a span of 14 bases.

This clone was seen only a few times. This rearrangement joins TRBV11-2 to TRBJ2-2; D gene unclear. Germline V lookup: CDR1 SGHAT, CDR2 FQNNGV. V was shortened by 8 bases and J by 13 bases, with 17 bases between the two germline ends. The CDR3 contains 12 residues. The CDR3 loop is CASLAYHRPLFF. CDR3 DNA sequence: TGTGCCAGCTTAGCTTATCACAGACCGCTGTTTTTT. Combining the CDR3 with reference TRBV11-2 and TRBJ2-2 gives the whole variable domain EAGVAQSPRYKIIEKRQSVAFWCNPISGHATLYWYQQILGQGPKLLIQFQNNGVVDDSQLPKDRFSAERLKGVDSTLKIQPAKLEDSAVYLCASLAYHRPLFFGEGSRLTVL.

There are a few counts of this clone. Other DNA sequences in the same sample also yield this CDR3. The chain is built from TRBV28 and TRBJ2-7; the D gene is possibly TRBD1 (6 bases). Germline CDR1 and CDR2: MDHEN and SYDVKM. CDR3 length equals 12 residues. The ends were cut back, 5 bases at V and 4 bases at J, with 9 bases in the middle. The CDR3 region is CASSLQGYEQYF. CDR3 coding DNA: TGTGCCAGCAGTCTACAGGGTTACGAGCAGTACTTC.

The chain couples TRBV7-3 to TRBJ1-1, with no clear D. The germline V and J ends were trimmed by 3 bases and 2 bases, with 10 bases remaining between them. The CDR3 sequence is 14 residues long. CDR1 SGHTA and CDR2 FQGTGA come from the germline V gene. CDR3 sequence (DNA): TGTGCCAGCAGCTTCTCCACCTTAAACACTGAAGCTTTCTTT. It specifies CASSFSTLNTEAFF.

This clone has only a few counts. The chain couples TRBV5-1 to TRBJ2-3, with a possible D match to TRBD1 (5 bases). The CDR3 totals 16 residues. Germline lookup yields CDR1 SGHRS and CDR2 YFSETQ. The V and J ends lost 4 bases and 2 bases respectively, with 17 bases between them. CDR3 sequence: CASSPGQRSHTDTQYF. For the CDR3, the DNA is TGCGCCAGCAGCCCTGGACAAAGGTCCCACACAGATACGCAGTATTTT.

This chain links TRBV9 with TRBJ1-1; perhaps TRBD1 as D (6 bases). The CDR3 sequence is 13 residues long. Germline loops: CDR1 SGDLS, CDR2 YYNGEE. The V gene lost 4 bases and the J gene lost 8 bases, with 15 bases spanning the gap. CDR3 in amino acids: CASSPGGGLEAFF. CDR3 nucleotides: TGTGCCAGCAGCCCCGGTGGGGGGCTCGAAGCTTTCTTT. Full variable domain (outside the CDR3, taken from reference TRBV9 and TRBJ1-1): DSGVTQTPKHLITATGQRVTLRCSPRSGDLSVYWYQQSLDQGLQFLIQYYNGEERAKGNILERFSAQQFPDLHSELNLSSLELGDSALYFCASSPGGGLEAFFGQGTRLTVV.

On this clone itself: A read error may produce the germline difference seen at one junction end. The chain combines TRBV7-7 with TRBJ2-7, with TRBD2 identical over 7 bases. The CDR3 is made up of 13 amino acids. CDR1 is SSHAT and CDR2 is FNYEAQ in the germline V gene (reference sequence). CDR3 coding DNA: TGTGCTAGCAGCTCTCGGGAGGCCTCCGAGCAGTACTTC. This sequence encodes CASSSREASEQYF.

This chain joins TRBV2 and TRBJ2-5; 11 bases are shared with TRBD2. The CDR3 runs 15 residues. CDR1 and CDR2 from the germline V gene are SNHLY and FYNNEI. The V and J ends lost 7 bases and 6 bases, in that order; junction bases with no gene match: 10. DNA of the CDR3: TGTGCCAGCACCTCCACTAGCGGGAGACTAAAGACCCAGTACTTC. This codes for CASTSTSGRLKTQYF.

This clone showed up just a few times. The CDR3 loop reads CASTTRDRPYSGNTIYF. The CDR3, as DNA: TGTGCCAGCACAACCCGGGACAGGCCCTACTCTGGAAACACCATATATTTT. The chain combines TRBV9 with TRBJ1-3, with 8 bases aligning to TRBD1. The junction had 11 bases not matched to a gene; V was cut back by 6 bases and J by 0 bases. CDR3 length equals 17 residues. The V gene's germline CDR1 is SGDLS and CDR2 YYNGEE.

The chain joins TRBV5-1 to TRBJ2-2; no firm D call. V shed 2 bases and J shed 2 bases, with 7 bases lying between them. The CDR3 runs 14 residues. Germline lookup yields CDR1 SGHRS and CDR2 YFSETQ. In DNA, the CDR3 is TGCGCCAGCAGCTTACCCTCTAACACCGGGGAGCTGTTTTTT. This gives the protein CASSLPSNTGELFF.

The table lists this clone with a few counts. This chain links TRBV7-9 with TRBJ1-5; a weak D match, TRBD1 (5 bases). The CDR3 has 13 residues. With 4 bases removed from V and 8 bases from J, the gap between germline ends came to 12 bases. The germline V gene encodes CDR1 SEHNR and CDR2 FQNEAQ (reference sequence). Written as DNA, the CDR3 is TGTGCCAGCAGCTCGGACATATGGGAGCCCCAGCATTTT. This encodes CASSSDIWEPQHF.

The chain carries TRBV7-2 and TRBJ2-1; maybe TRBD2 (5 bases). CDR1 and CDR2 (germline): SGHTA, FQGNSA. CDR3 length equals 13 residues. Trimming pared 4 bases from V and 8 bases from J, leaving 12 bases between. The CDR3: CASSSTLSDEQFF. The CDR3 DNA is TGTGCCAGCAGCTCCACACTTAGCGATGAGCAGTTCTTC.

The chain employs TRBV4-2 and TRBJ2-5; 7 bases are a match to TRBD2. V lost 0 bases to trimming and J lost 5 bases; unmatched junction nucleotides: 9. CDR1 and CDR2 from the germline V gene are LGHNA and YNFKEQ. The CDR3 has 16 residues. CDR3 sequence reads: CASSQEAGEVGETQYF. The CDR3 coding sequence is TGTGCCAGCAGCCAAGAGGCGGGGGAAGTAGGGGAGACCCAGTACTTC.

This clone was recorded a few times. The V and J genes are TRBV18 and TRBJ2-2; 10 bases align to TRBD1. In germline, CDR1 is KGHSH, CDR2 LQKENI. The CDR3 runs to 17 residues. The ends lost 4 bases at V and 0 bases at J; junction bases unmatched: 5. CDR3 nucleotides: TGTGCCAGCTCACACACCGGGACAGGGGCGAACACCGGGGAGCTGTTTTTT. It specifies CASSHTGTGANTGELFF.